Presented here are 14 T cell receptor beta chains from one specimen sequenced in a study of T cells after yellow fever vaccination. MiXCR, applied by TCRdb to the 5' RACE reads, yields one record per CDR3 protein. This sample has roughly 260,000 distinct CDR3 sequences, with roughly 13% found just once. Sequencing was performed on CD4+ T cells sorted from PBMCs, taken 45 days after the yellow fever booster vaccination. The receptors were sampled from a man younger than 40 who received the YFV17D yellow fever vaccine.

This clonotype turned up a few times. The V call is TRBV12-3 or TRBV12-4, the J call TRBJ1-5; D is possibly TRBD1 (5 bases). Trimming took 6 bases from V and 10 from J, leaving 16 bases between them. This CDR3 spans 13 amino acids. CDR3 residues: CASSQTTGLPQHF. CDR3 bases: TGTGCCAGCAGCCAGACAACAGGCTTACCCCAGCATTTT.

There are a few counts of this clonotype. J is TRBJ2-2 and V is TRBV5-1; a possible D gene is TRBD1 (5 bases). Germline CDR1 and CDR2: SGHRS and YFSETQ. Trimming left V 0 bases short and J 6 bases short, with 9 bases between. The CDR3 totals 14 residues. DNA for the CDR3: TGCGCCAGCAGCTTGGCCAGGGAAGCCGGGGAGCTGTTTTTT. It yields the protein CASSLAREAGELFF.

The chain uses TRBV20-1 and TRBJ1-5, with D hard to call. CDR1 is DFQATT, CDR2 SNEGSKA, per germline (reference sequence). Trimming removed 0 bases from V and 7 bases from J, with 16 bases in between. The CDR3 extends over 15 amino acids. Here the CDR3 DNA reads TGCAGTGCTAGAGATGGGCCGGGTTTATGGCAGCCCCAGCATTTT. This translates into CSARDGPGLWQPQHF.

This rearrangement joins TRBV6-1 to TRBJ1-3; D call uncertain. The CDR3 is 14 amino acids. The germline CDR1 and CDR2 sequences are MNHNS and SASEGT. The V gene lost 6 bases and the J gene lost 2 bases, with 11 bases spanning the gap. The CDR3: CASRPGSPGNTIYF. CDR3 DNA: TGTGCCAGCAGGCCTGGATCACCTGGAAACACCATATATTTT.

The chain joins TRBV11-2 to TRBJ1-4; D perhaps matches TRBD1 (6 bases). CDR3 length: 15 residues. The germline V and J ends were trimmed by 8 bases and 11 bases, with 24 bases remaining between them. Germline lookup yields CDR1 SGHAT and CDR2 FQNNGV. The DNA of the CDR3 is TGTGCCAGCGGGGCGCTTGGAGCGAAAGGGGGGAAACTGTTTTTT. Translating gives CASGALGAKGGKLFF. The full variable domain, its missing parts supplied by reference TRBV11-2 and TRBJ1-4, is EAGVAQSPRYKIIEKRQSVAFWCNPISGHATLYWYQQILGQGPKLLIQFQNNGVVDDSQLPKDRFSAERLKGVDSTLKIQPAKLEDSAVYLCASGALGAKGGKLFFGSGTQLSVL.

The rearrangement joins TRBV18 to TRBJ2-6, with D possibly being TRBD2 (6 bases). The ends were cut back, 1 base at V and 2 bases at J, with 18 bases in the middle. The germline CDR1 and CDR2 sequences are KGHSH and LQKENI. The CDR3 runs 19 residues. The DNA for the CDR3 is TGTGCCAGCTCACCACTTTTGGGACTCATTGAACCTGGGGCCAACGTCCTGACTTTC. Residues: CASSPLLGLIEPGANVLTF.

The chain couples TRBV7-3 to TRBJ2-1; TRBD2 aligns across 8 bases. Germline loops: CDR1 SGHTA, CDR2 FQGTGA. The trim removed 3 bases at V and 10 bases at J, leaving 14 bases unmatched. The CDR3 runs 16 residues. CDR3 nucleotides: TGTGCCAGCAGCTTCACCGGGACTAGGAGGGGGGACGAGCAGTTCTTC. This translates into CASSFTGTRRGDEQFF.

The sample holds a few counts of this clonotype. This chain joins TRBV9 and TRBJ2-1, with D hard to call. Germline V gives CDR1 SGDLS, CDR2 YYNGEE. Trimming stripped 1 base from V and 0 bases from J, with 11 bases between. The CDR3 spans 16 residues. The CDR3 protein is CASSVNPRSSYNEQFF. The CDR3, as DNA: TGTGCCAGCAGCGTAAACCCGAGGAGCTCCTACAATGAGCAGTTCTTC.

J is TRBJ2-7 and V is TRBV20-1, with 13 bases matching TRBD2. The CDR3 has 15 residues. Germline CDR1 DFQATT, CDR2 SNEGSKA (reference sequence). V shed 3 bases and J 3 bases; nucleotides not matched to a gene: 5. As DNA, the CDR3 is TGCAGTGCTAGCGGTGGGACTAGCGGGATCTACGAGCAGTACTTC. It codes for CSASGGTSGIYEQYF.

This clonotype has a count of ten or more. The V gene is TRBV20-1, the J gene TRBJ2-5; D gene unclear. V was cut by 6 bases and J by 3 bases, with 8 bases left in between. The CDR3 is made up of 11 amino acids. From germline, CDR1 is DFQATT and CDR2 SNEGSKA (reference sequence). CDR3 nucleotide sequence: TGCAGTGCAGCCATCAAAGAGACCCAGTACTTC. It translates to CSAAIKETQYF.

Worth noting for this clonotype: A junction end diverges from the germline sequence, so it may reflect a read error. In DNA, the CDR3 is TGTGACAGCAGCCAAGATTCGGCAGGCCCTGAAGCTTTCTTT. Encoded protein: CDSSQDSAGPEAFF. The chain combines TRBV4-2 with TRBJ1-1; D is undetermined. The germline gives CDR1 LGHNA, CDR2 YNFKEQ. CDR3 length: 14 amino acids.

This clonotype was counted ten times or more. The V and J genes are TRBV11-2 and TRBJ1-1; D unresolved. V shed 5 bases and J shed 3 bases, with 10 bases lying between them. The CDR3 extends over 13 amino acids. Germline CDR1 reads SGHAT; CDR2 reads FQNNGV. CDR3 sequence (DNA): TGTGCCAGCAGCCGGTTGGGGTACACTGAAGCTTTCTTT. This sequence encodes CASSRLGYTEAFF.

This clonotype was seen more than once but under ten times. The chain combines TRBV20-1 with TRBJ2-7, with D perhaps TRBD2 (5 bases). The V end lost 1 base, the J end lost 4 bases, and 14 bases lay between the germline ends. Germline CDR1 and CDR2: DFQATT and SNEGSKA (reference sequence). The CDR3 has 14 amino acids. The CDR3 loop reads CSARGWLAEYEQYF. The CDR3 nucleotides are TGCAGTGCTAGAGGTTGGCTAGCTGAATACGAGCAGTACTTC.

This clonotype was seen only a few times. CDR3 sequence (DNA): TGCAGTGCTAAAAATTACGAGCAGTACTTC. Amino acids: CSAKNYEQYF. The rearrangement joins TRBV20-1 to TRBJ2-7; D remains unclear. The ends were cut back, 4 bases at V and 4 bases at J, with 5 bases in the middle. This CDR3 region has 10 residues. Germline CDR1 and CDR2: DFQATT and SNEGSKA (reference sequence).